These 15 T cell receptor beta chains originate from one sample sequenced in a study of long-term antiretroviral therapy in people with HIV. The libraries were made with immunoSEQ v3.0 at survey level. Data came from immunoSEQ multiplex PCR; TCRdb stores just in-frame clones and leaves some out. The sample carries some 45,000 clones, approximately 86% recorded once. The sample consisted of unsorted PBMCs, taken 0.1 years before starting antiretroviral therapy. The source is a woman aged 50 to 60 with HIV.

The gene calls are TRBV7-8 and TRBJ1-5; the D gene is possibly TRBD1 (6 bases). The V gene's germline CDR1 is SGHVS and CDR2 FQNEAQ. V shed 5 bases and J shed 3 bases, with 20 bases lying between them. This CDR3 region has 17 residues. CDR3 bases: TGTGCCAGCAGCCCCGAAGGCAGGGGCGCCGTCAATCAGCCCCAGCATTTT. Encoded protein: CASSPEGRGAVNQPQHF.

The V and J genes are TRBV5-4 and TRBJ1-6; TRBD1 aligns across 7 bases. This CDR3 is built from 16 residues. The germline V gene has CDR1 SGHNT and CDR2 YYREEE (reference sequence). Trimming removed 4 bases from V and 10 bases from J; junction bases left unmatched: 14. Written as DNA, the CDR3 is TGTGCCAGCAGCCCAGGACAGGCCGGAGGAGGGTCACCCCTCCACTTT. It specifies CASSPGQAGGGSPLHF. Drawing the rest from reference TRBV5-4 and TRBJ1-6, the complete variable domain is ETGVTQSPTHLIKTRGQQVTLRCSSQSGHNTVSWYQQALGQGPQFIFQYYREEENGRGNFPPRFSGLQFPNYSSELNVNALELDDSALYLCASSPGQAGGGSPLHFGNGTRLTVT.

The gene calls are TRBV4-3 and TRBJ1-1, with D possibly being TRBD1 (5 bases). Per germline, CDR1 LGHNA and CDR2 YSLEER. This CDR3 has 18 amino acids. The V end was cut by 0 bases, the J end by 10 bases, with 27 bases between. CDR3 nucleotide sequence: TGCGCCAGCAGCCAAGATTTGGGGGAGACTGCCCGATGGGATGCAGCTTTCTTT. Translation gives CASSQDLGETARWDAAFF.

The genes are TRBV27 and TRBJ2-1; 10 nucleotides agree with TRBD2. Germline V lookup: CDR1 MNHEY, CDR2 SMNVEV (reference sequence). The CDR3 consists of 16 residues. The ends lost 8 bases at V and 9 bases at J; junction bases unmatched: 16. CDR3 nucleotide sequence: TGTGCCAGCTTAAGGGCTAGAGCGGGGGGGCCCGGTGAGCAGTTCTTC. Protein product: CASLRARAGGPGEQFF.

This rearrangement joins TRBV18 to TRBJ2-7; D could derive from TRBD1 or TRBD2 (5 bases each). The V gene's germline CDR1 is KGHSH and CDR2 LQKENI. The CDR3 spans 14 residues. Trimming shortened V by 2 bases and J by 1 base, and 9 bases separated the two germline ends. The CDR3 is CASSPGTRSYEQYF. In DNA form, the CDR3 reads TGTGCCAGCTCACCAGGGACCCGATCCTACGAGCAGTACTTC.

The sample holds a few counts of this clone. The rearrangement uses TRBV2 and TRBJ2-7, with D perhaps matching TRBD1 or TRBD2 (5 bases each). Germline V gene sequence: CDR1 SNHLY, CDR2 FYNNEI. V was shortened by 8 bases and J by 0 bases, with 8 bases between the two germline ends. The CDR3 spans 12 residues. CDR3 nucleotide sequence: TGTGCCAGCTGTGGGACCTCCTACGAGCAGTACTTC. Translation gives CASCGTSYEQYF.

This chain links TRBV11-2 with TRBJ2-3; 8 bases fit TRBD1. This CDR3 region has 16 residues. Per germline, CDR1 SGHAT and CDR2 FQNNGV. With 2 bases clipped from V and 1 base from J, the junction kept 5 bases outside the gene matches. DNA for the CDR3: TGTGCCAGCAGCTTACTCAGGGGGCGGGGCACAGATACGCAGTATTTT. Translating gives CASSLLRGRGTDTQYF.

The chain carries TRBV2 and TRBJ1-3, with D hard to call. CDR1 and CDR2 from the germline V gene are SNHLY and FYNNEI. This CDR3 contains 14 residues. V lost 1 base and J lost 0, with 4 bases in between. The CDR3 spells CASSEGLSGNTIYF. In DNA, the CDR3 is TGTGCCAGCAGTGAAGGGCTCTCTGGAAACACCATATATTTT.

J is TRBJ1-1 and V is TRBV11-3; the D is unclear. The CDR3 loop spans 13 amino acids. CDR1 and CDR2 from the germline V gene are SGHNT and YENEEA. V gave up 5 bases and J gave up 1 base, with 8 bases separating them. The CDR3 is CASSRYRNTEAFF. The DNA for the CDR3 is TGTGCCAGCAGCCGTTATAGGAACACTGAAGCTTTCTTT.

This chain joins TRBV11-2 and TRBJ1-1; 8 bases align to TRBD1. From germline, CDR1 is SGHAT and CDR2 FQNNGV. This CDR3 is 17 amino acids long. With V trimmed by 0 bases and J by 1 base, 7 bases remained unmatched. Here the CDR3 reads CASSLDSTGTGNTEAFF. The CDR3 DNA follows: TGTGCCAGCAGCTTAGACTCCACCGGGACAGGGAACACTGAAGCTTTCTTT.

The chain is built from TRBV6-5 and TRBJ1-5; tentatively, D is TRBD1 (5 bases). V was clipped by 6 bases and J by 7 bases, with 13 bases between them. Looked up from germline, CDR1 is MNHEY and CDR2 is SVGAGI. The CDR3 extends over 13 amino acids. CDR3 DNA sequence: TGTGCCAGCAGCCGGGACGCAGGCCAGCCCCAGCATTTT. Translating it yields CASSRDAGQPQHF.

The gene calls are TRBV5-4 and TRBJ2-3, with D unclear. From germline, CDR1 is SGHNT and CDR2 YYREEE (reference sequence). The V gene lost 6 bases and the J gene lost 0 bases, with 14 bases spanning the gap. This CDR3 has 15 residues. CDR3 region: CASNVAQPSTDTQYF. The CDR3, as DNA: TGTGCCAGCAACGTCGCACAGCCTAGCACAGATACGCAGTATTTT.

CDR3 coding DNA: TGTGCCAGCAGTGAAAACCGCCAAAGCACAGATACGCAGTATTTT. Translated: CASSENRQSTDTQYF. The J gene is TRBJ2-3, the V gene TRBV2; D is uncertain. CDR3 length equals 15 residues. V lost 2 bases and J lost 0, with 9 bases in between. Per germline, CDR1 SNHLY and CDR2 FYNNEI. The variable domain in full, with the rest retrieved from reference TRBV2 and TRBJ2-3, is EPEVTQTPSHQVTQMGQEVILRCVPISNHLYFYWYRQILGQKVEFLVSFYNNEISEKSEIFDDQFSVERPDGSNFTLKIRSTKLEDSAMYFCASSENRQSTDTQYFGPGTRLTVL.

The chain uses TRBV5-1 and TRBJ2-2; 8 bases fit TRBD1. Per germline, CDR1 SGHRS and CDR2 YFSETQ. J was trimmed by 1 base and V by 4 bases; bases with no gene match: 6. The CDR3 runs to 16 residues. The CDR3 region is CASSPRQGWNTGELFF. CDR3 coding DNA: TGCGCCAGCAGCCCACGACAGGGGTGGAACACCGGGGAGCTGTTTTTT.

This sequence joins TRBV10-3 and TRBJ1-4; TRBD1 is a possible D gene (5 bases). V lost 4 bases, J lost 7 bases, and 16 bases lay in between. The CDR3 totals 15 residues. The germline CDR1 and CDR2 sequences are ENHRY and SYGVKD. CDR3 sequence reads: CAISVRGGQSEKLFF. CDR3 nucleotides: TGTGCCATCAGTGTCCGGGGAGGACAAAGTGAAAAACTGTTTTTT.